This note documents a single T cell receptor (beta chain) sequence. Its antigen remains unknown. The data stem from a study of post-analysis software for immune sequencing data. Whole-study findings and limits: Comparison with controls showed significantly lower normalized Chao1 diversity in multiple sclerosis patients. Comparison of patients with controls showed roughly five TRBV segments more frequent in patients, TRBV5-6, TRBV5-1 and TRBV20-1 among them.

With 6 bases removed from V and 7 bases from J, the gap between germline ends came to 18 bases. Germline lookup yields CDR1 MDHEN and CDR2 SYDVKM. CDR3 length: 14 amino acids. Tagging with unique molecular identifiers was a feature of the TCR beta cDNA libraries. T cells, about 0.85 to 11 million of them, yielded around 460,000 cDNA molecules. TCRdb fed the PCR reads into MiXCR, producing one record per CDR3 protein. The sample records 600,000 to 750,000 distinct CDR3 sequences, 55% to 60% being singletons. The TCR originated in a girl aged 2 to 9 with multiple sclerosis. The V and J genes are TRBV28 and TRBJ2-5, with D perhaps assigned TRBD1 or TRBD2 (6 bases each). The source material was blood. CDR3 DNA: TGTGCCAGCAGGGGCCTGACAGGAGGGGCGACCCAGTACTTC. This translates into CASRGLTGGATQYF.